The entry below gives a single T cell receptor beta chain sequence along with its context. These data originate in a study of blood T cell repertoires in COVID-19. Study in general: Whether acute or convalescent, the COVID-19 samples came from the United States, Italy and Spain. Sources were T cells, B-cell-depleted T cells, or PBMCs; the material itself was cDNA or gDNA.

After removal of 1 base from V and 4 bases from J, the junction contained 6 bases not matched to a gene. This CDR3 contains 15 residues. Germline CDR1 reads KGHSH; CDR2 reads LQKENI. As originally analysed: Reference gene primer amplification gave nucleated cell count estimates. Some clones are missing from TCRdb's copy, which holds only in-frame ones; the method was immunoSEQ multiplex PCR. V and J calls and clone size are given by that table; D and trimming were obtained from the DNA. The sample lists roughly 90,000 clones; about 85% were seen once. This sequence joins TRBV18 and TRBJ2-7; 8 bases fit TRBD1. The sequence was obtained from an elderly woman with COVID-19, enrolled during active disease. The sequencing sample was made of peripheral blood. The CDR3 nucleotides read TGTGCCAGCTCACCACTCCCGGACAGGGAGTACGAGCAGTACTTC. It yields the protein CASSPLPDREYEQYF.